This passage covers 25 T cell receptor beta chains from one sample sequenced in a study of fetal regulatory T cell absence and autoimmunity. Repertoires were generated with immunoSEQ multiplex PCR, while TCRdb's copy carries only in-frame clones and drops some. The table records 95,000 or so clones, roughly 78% of them present only once. Material for sequencing was pancreas tissue. These receptors all come from a male donor with IPEX syndrome.

This chain uses TRBV19 with TRBJ1-5; the D gene is possibly TRBD1 (5 bases). V shed 1 base and J shed 4 bases, with 14 bases lying between them. Germline V CDR1 and CDR2: LNHDA, SQIVND (reference sequence). CDR3 length: 16 amino acids. In DNA form, the CDR3 reads TGTGCCAGTAGTATAGTCACAGTGGGGGGGAATCAGCCCCAGCATTTT. It codes for CASSIVTVGGNQPQHF.

The chain joins TRBV14 to TRBJ2-2; possibly TRBD1 or TRBD2 for D (5 bases each). The germline V gene has CDR1 SGHDN and CDR2 FVKESK. V was cut by 4 bases and J by 5 bases, with 14 bases left in between. CDR3 length equals 15 residues. DNA of the CDR3: TGTGCCAGCAGCCGAGGGGCAGCCCCAACCGGGGAGCTGTTTTTT. Its protein product is CASSRGAAPTGELFF.

The CDR3 DNA reads TGTGCCAGCAGTTACATAAGCGGGCAACATTCCTACGAGCAGTACTTC. Translated, it gives CASSYISGQHSYEQYF. The chain has TRBV27 and TRBJ2-7, with TRBD2 as a possible D gene (6 bases). CDR3 length: 16 residues. V was trimmed by 4 bases and J by 1 base, leaving 17 bases between them. Germline V gene sequence: CDR1 MNHEY, CDR2 SMNVEV (reference sequence).

The chain joins TRBV4-2 to TRBJ1-1; tentative D call: TRBD1 (6 bases). V was clipped by 4 bases and J by 10 bases, with 13 bases between them. The CDR3 has 12 residues. CDR1 is LGHNA and CDR2 is YNFKEQ in the germline V gene. DNA of the CDR3: TGTGCCAGCAGCCGATTACAGGGAAGAGCTTTCTTT. This sequence encodes CASSRLQGRAFF.

This chain connects TRBV5-6 to TRBJ2-2; 7 positions agree with TRBD1. The CDR3 length is 14 residues. CDR1 SGHDT and CDR2 YYEEEE come from the germline V gene. V lost 0 bases and J lost 8; bases outside the gene matches: 4. The CDR3 DNA follows: TGTGCCAGCAGCTTGGAGGGGGCGAGGGGGGAGCTGTTTTTT. Encoded protein: CASSLEGARGELFF.

This clone was found a few times. The chain is built from TRBV7-2 and TRBJ2-7, with D maybe TRBD2 (5 bases). The V gene lost 1 base and the J gene lost 2 bases, with 12 bases spanning the gap. The CDR3 is 15 residues long. Germline values: CDR1 SGHTA, CDR2 FQGNSA. CDR3 in amino acids: CASSLEPAVPYEQYF. The CDR3 DNA follows: TGTGCCAGCAGCTTAGAGCCAGCGGTACCCTACGAGCAGTACTTC.

The rearrangement uses TRBV5-4 and TRBJ1-1; tentative D call: TRBD1 (6 bases). Between the trimmed V and J ends, which lost 4 bases and 5 bases, there was a span of 6 bases. Germline V gene lookup returns CDR1 SGHNT and CDR2 YYREEE (reference sequence). This CDR3 is 11 amino acids long. The CDR3 nucleotides are TGTGCCAGCAGCCAGGGGACTGAAGCTTTCTTT. It translates to CASSQGTEAFF.

This chain links TRBV27 with TRBJ1-4, with D unresolved. The V gene's germline CDR1 is MNHEY and CDR2 SMNVEV (reference sequence). V was pared by 5 bases and J by 3 bases, with 13 bases between. The CDR3 runs 15 residues. CDR3 coding DNA: TGTGCCAGCAGTCCCCGTTACGCGCCTAATGAAAAACTGTTTTTT. Its protein is CASSPRYAPNEKLFF.

The rearrangement links TRBV7-9 to TRBJ2-7; D call uncertain. The CDR3 totals 13 residues. V lost 8 bases and J 0 bases, leaving 11 bases between the germline ends. CDR1 and CDR2 (germline): SEHNR, FQNEAQ (reference sequence). The chain's CDR3 is CASVPRHSYEQYF. CDR3 nucleotide sequence: TGTGCCAGCGTACCGCGACACTCCTACGAGCAGTACTTC. Full variable domain (rest looked up from reference TRBV7-9 and TRBJ2-7): DTGVSQNPRHKITKRGQNVTFRCDPISEHNRLYWYRQTLGQGPEFLTYFQNEAQLEKSRLLSDRFSAERPKGSFSTLEIQRTEQGDSAMYLCASVPRHSYEQYFGPGTRLTVT.

J is TRBJ2-3 and V is TRBV27, with 12 bases identical to TRBD2. Trimming at V came to 2 bases and at J to 1 base, leaving 4 bases not matched to a gene. CDR3 size: 17 residues. In germline, CDR1 is MNHEY, CDR2 SMNVEV (reference sequence). The CDR3 DNA reads TGTGCCAGCAGTTTAAACAGACTAGCGGGGGGCACAGATACGCAGTATTTT. It encodes CASSLNRLAGGTDTQYF.

The gene calls are TRBV4-1 and TRBJ2-5; D uncertain. The germline V gene encodes CDR1 MGHRA and CDR2 YSYEKL. The length of the CDR3 is 14 residues. With 1 base removed from V and 0 bases from J, the gap between germline ends came to 6 bases. CDR3 coding DNA: TGCGCCAGCAGCCAAGGCCGGTACCAAGAGACCCAGTACTTC. This gives the protein CASSQGRYQETQYF.

This clone was seen only once. V is TRBV27 and J is TRBJ1-4, with 9 bases that match TRBD1. V lost 4 bases and J lost 4; bases outside the gene matches: 4. Looked up from germline, CDR1 is MNHEY and CDR2 is SMNVEV (reference sequence). CDR3 length: 15 amino acids. This chain's CDR3 is CASSSPGQGNEKLFF. The CDR3 DNA follows: TGTGCCAGCAGTTCCCCGGGACAGGGTAATGAAAAACTGTTTTTT.

The chain joins TRBV19 to TRBJ2-5; D is uncertain. V lost 0 bases and J lost 5, with 4 bases in between. The CDR3 contains 12 residues. The germline gives CDR1 LNHDA, CDR2 SQIVND (reference sequence). The CDR3 nucleotides are TGTGCCAGTAGTATAGACCGGGAGACCCAGTACTTC. Its protein product is CASSIDRETQYF.

The chain joins TRBV6-5 to TRBJ1-1, with no clear D. The CDR3 runs to 16 residues. With 0 bases removed from V and 0 bases from J, the gap between germline ends came to 11 bases. CDR1 and CDR2 from the germline V gene are MNHEY and SVGAGI. CDR3 amino acids: CASSYSKQHMNTEAFF. The CDR3 DNA sequence: TGTGCCAGCAGTTACTCGAAACAACATATGAACACTGAAGCTTTCTTT.

In this sample, this clone turned up once. The rearrangement links TRBV7-8 to TRBJ2-2, with 11 bases identical to TRBD2. Germline lookup yields CDR1 SGHVS and CDR2 FQNEAQ. The CDR3 has 13 residues. V dropped 10 bases and J dropped 3; count of bases not matched to a gene: 1. DNA of the CDR3: TGTGCCACACTAGCGGGAGACACCGGGGAGCTGTTTTTT. Protein: CATLAGDTGELFF.

This clone was seen only a few times. J is TRBJ1-5 and V is TRBV7-8; the D is unclear. Trimming left V 2 bases short and J 0 bases short, with 11 bases between. The CDR3 runs 16 residues. In germline, CDR1 is SGHVS, CDR2 FQNEAQ. The CDR3 DNA reads TGTGCCAGCAGCTTATTGTCCGGGTATAGCAATCAGCCCCAGCATTTT. This codes for CASSLLSGYSNQPQHF. Complete variable domain (other parts from reference TRBV7-8 and TRBJ1-5): GAGVSQSPRYKVAKRGQDVALRCDPISGHVSLFWYQQALGQGPEFLTYFQNEAQLDKSGLPSDRFFAERPEGSVSTLKIQRTQQEDSAVYLCASSLLSGYSNQPQHFGDGTRLSIL.

The V call is TRBV15, the J call TRBJ2-7; D is perhaps TRBD2 (5 bases). The CDR3 has 15 residues. The V gene lost 0 bases and the J gene lost 1 base, with 10 bases spanning the gap. CDR1 and CDR2 (germline): LNHNV, YYDKDF (reference sequence). The chain's CDR3 is CATSRDPLVSYEQYF. CDR3 bases: TGTGCCACCAGCAGAGATCCACTAGTTTCCTACGAGCAGTACTTC.

The CDR3 nucleotides read TGTGCCAGCAACCAGGGGGAAGGGGAGACCCAGTACTTC. It is translated as CASNQGEGETQYF. The rearrangement joins TRBV19 to TRBJ2-5; TRBD1 aligns across 7 bases. This CDR3 contains 13 residues. Germline CDR1 and CDR2: LNHDA and SQIVND (reference sequence). Trimming took 9 bases from V and 5 from J; bases not matched to a gene: 9.

The chain is built from TRBV14 and TRBJ1-2; 7 nucleotides line up with TRBD1. Germline-derived CDR1 and CDR2 are SGHDN and FVKESK. J was trimmed by 6 bases and V by 2 bases; bases with no gene match: 12. The CDR3 runs to 16 residues. This chain's CDR3 is CASSQRYRDRENGYTF. CDR3 nucleotides: TGTGCCAGCAGCCAACGTTATAGAGACAGGGAAAATGGCTACACCTTC.

The chain carries TRBV18 and TRBJ2-3, with D perhaps TRBD2 (7 bases). V was pared by 0 bases and J by 3 bases, with 10 bases between. The CDR3 is made up of 15 amino acids. CDR1 KGHSH and CDR2 LQKENI come from the germline V gene. The CDR3 protein is CASSPPRGGTDTQYF. Here the CDR3 DNA reads TGTGCCAGCTCACCACCGAGGGGGGGGACAGATACGCAGTATTTT.

The chain employs TRBV2 and TRBJ1-3, with TRBD1 matching 8 bases. CDR3 length equals 14 residues. Germline V CDR1 and CDR2: SNHLY, FYNNEI. The trim removed 5 bases at V and 7 bases at J, leaving 7 bases unmatched. CDR3 amino acids: CASSYDRGANTIYF. The CDR3 DNA sequence: TGTGCCAGCAGTTATGACAGGGGCGCGAACACCATATATTTT.

The chain uses TRBV15 and TRBJ2-3, with D possibly matching TRBD2 (6 bases). This CDR3 has 14 amino acids. V was clipped by 8 bases and J by 2 bases, with 14 bases between them. CDR1 LNHNV and CDR2 YYDKDF come from the germline V gene (reference sequence). The CDR3 coding sequence is TGTGCCACCTACACGGCGGGGCTCACAGATACGCAGTATTTT. Its protein product is CATYTAGLTDTQYF.

V usage is TRBV30 and J usage is TRBJ1-2; D is uncertain. V gave up 0 bases and J gave up 8 bases, with 10 bases separating them. Per germline, CDR1 GTSNPN and CDR2 SVGIG (reference sequence). This CDR3 has 12 amino acids. For the CDR3, the DNA is TGTGCCTGGAGTGTATGGGAGGCCGGCTACACCTTC. It is translated as CAWSVWEAGYTF. Looking up the rest from reference TRBV30 and TRBJ1-2 gives the full variable domain: SQTIHQWPATLVQPVGSPLSLECTVEGTSNPNLYWYRQAAGRGLQLLFYSVGIGQISSEVPQNLSASRPQDRQFILSSKKLLLSDSGFYLCAWSVWEAGYTFGSGTRLTVV.

In this sample, this clone turned up a few times. The rearrangement uses TRBV19 and TRBJ1-4; D uncertain. The CDR3 consists of 14 residues. The V end was cut by 5 bases, the J end by 6 bases, with 13 bases between. Germline V gene sequence: CDR1 LNHDA, CDR2 SQIVND (reference sequence). CDR3 nucleotide sequence: TGTGCCAGTAGTTTTCCCCAAAGTTATGAAAAACTGTTTTTT. It yields the protein CASSFPQSYEKLFF.

The J gene is TRBJ2-1, the V gene TRBV19; D is ambiguous. Trimming took off 2 bases at V and 6 bases at J, with 8 bases between the two ends. Per germline, CDR1 LNHDA and CDR2 SQIVND (reference sequence). This CDR3 spans 13 amino acids. The DNA for the CDR3 is TGTGCCAGTAGTATATCCCCCGGCAATGAGCAGTTCTTC. Amino acids: CASSISPGNEQFF.